These 20 T cell receptor beta chains originate from one sample sequenced in a study of T cell responses to AZD1222 COVID-19 vaccine. Clones were sequenced by immunoSEQ multiplex PCR, and TCRdb holds only the in-frame ones, with some missing. The sample holds 100,000 to 150,000 clones; around 92% are singletons and the top ten take 1.9%. Here the sequenced sample was peripheral blood, taken 28 days after the second AZD1222 dose. The receptors derive from an adult who received the AZD1222 COVID-19 vaccine.

This clone was seen a single time. This chain links TRBV5-1 with TRBJ2-5, with 8 positions matching TRBD1. Germline V gene lookup returns CDR1 SGHRS and CDR2 YFSETQ. Trimming cost V 4 bases and J 7 bases; bases outside gene matches: 18. This CDR3 spans 17 amino acids. DNA for the CDR3: TGCGCCAGCAGCGAATTACCACCCCAGGGGGCGGCAGGGACCCAGTACTTC. Its protein product is CASSELPPQGAAGTQYF.

Worth noting for this clone: Germline is not matched at one junction end, which may reflect a read error. The chain recombines TRBV3-1 (or the pseudogene TRBV3-2) with TRBJ2-1, with TRBD1 as a possible D gene (6 bases). CDR1 is LGHDT, CDR2 YNNKEL, per germline (reference sequence). The CDR3 consists of 15 residues. CDR3 loop: CAGRAQGLVYNEQFF. For the CDR3, the DNA is TGTGCCGGCAGAGCACAGGGCTTGGTCTACAATGAGCAGTTCTTC.

The chain has TRBV5-4 and TRBJ1-1; D not certain. The V end lost 3 bases, the J end lost 1 base, and 13 bases lay between the germline ends. Germline V gene lookup returns CDR1 SGHNT and CDR2 YYREEE (reference sequence). The CDR3 is 15 residues long. Here the CDR3 reads CASSSDPLGNTEAFF. The CDR3 DNA follows: TGTGCCAGCAGCTCGGACCCTCTTGGGAACACTGAAGCTTTCTTT.

CDR3 amino acids: CASSSANRGRNEQYF. The DNA of the CDR3 is TGCGCCAGCAGTTCGGCTAACAGGGGCCGGAACGAGCAGTACTTC. The V gene is TRBV5-1, the J gene TRBJ2-7; 7 bases are a match to TRBD1. Germline V CDR1 and CDR2: SGHRS, YFSETQ. CDR3 length: 15 amino acids. Unmatched junction bases numbered 13, after V lost 5 bases and J lost 5 bases.

V gene TRBV25-1 combines with J gene TRBJ1-1; unclear D gene. CDR1 is MGHDK, CDR2 SYGVNS, per germline. V was clipped by 4 bases and J by 5 bases, with 8 bases between them. The CDR3 has 12 residues. CDR3: CASSAAWTEAFF. DNA for the CDR3: TGTGCCAGCAGTGCGGCATGGACTGAAGCTTTCTTT.

The V call is TRBV2, the J call TRBJ1-3; TRBD1 is a possible D gene (6 bases). The CDR3 totals 15 residues. In germline, CDR1 is SNHLY, CDR2 FYNNEI. The V end was cut by 5 bases, the J end by 0 bases, with 11 bases between. CDR3 residues: CASSYQDSSGNTIYF. In DNA, the CDR3 is TGTGCCAGCAGTTACCAGGACAGCTCTGGAAACACCATATATTTT.

This chain links TRBV11-2 with TRBJ2-7, with a possible D match to TRBD1 (6 bases). This CDR3 spans 15 amino acids. Trimming removed 5 bases at V and 6 bases at J, with 20 bases between. Germline lookup yields CDR1 SGHAT and CDR2 FQNNGV. DNA for the CDR3: TGTGCCAGCAGCCACCCAAGGGACAACGGCGGCGAGCAGTACGTC. Amino acids: CASSHPRDNGGEQYV.

The rearrangement uses TRBV19 and TRBJ2-3; TRBD2 matches 7 bases. This CDR3 has 13 residues. Germline loops: CDR1 LNHDA, CDR2 SQIVND (reference sequence). V shed 4 bases, J shed 7 bases, and the junction held 5 bases outside the gene matches. This chain's CDR3 is CASSNRDYHTQYF. The CDR3 nucleotides are TGTGCCAGTAGTAACCGGGACTACCATACGCAGTATTTT.

The V gene is TRBV2, the J gene TRBJ1-5; D gene ambiguous. This CDR3 has 14 amino acids. V lost 3 bases, J lost 4 bases, and 10 bases lay in between. Germline CDR1 is SNHLY and CDR2 is FYNNEI. The CDR3 protein is CASSERALNQPQHF. The CDR3 DNA reads as TGTGCCAGCAGTGAGCGGGCCCTGAATCAGCCCCAGCATTTT.

The J gene is TRBJ2-3, the V gene TRBV14; 7 bases map to TRBD2. J was trimmed by 8 bases and V by 0 bases; bases with no gene match: 8. The CDR3 is made up of 15 amino acids. CDR1 is SGHDN and CDR2 is FVKESK in the germline V gene. In nucleotides, the CDR3 is TGTGCCAGCAGCCAAGATCGCCCCGGGGAGGGTACGCAGTATTTT. Encoded protein: CASSQDRPGEGTQYF.

This chain links TRBV6-5 with TRBJ2-2, with a weak D call TRBD1 (6 bases). The CDR3 is 13 amino acids. In germline, CDR1 is MNHEY, CDR2 SVGAGI. V shed 4 bases and J shed 4 bases, with 7 bases lying between them. CDR3: CASSSRGTGELFF. The CDR3 DNA follows: TGTGCCAGCAGTTCCAGGGGCACCGGGGAGCTGTTTTTT.

The rearrangement links TRBV2 to TRBJ1-1, with D uncertain. Germline assignment: CDR1 SNHLY and CDR2 FYNNEI. The V end was cut by 7 bases, the J end by 1 base, with 10 bases between. This CDR3 contains 13 residues. CDR3 region: CASKKYENTEAFF. DNA of the CDR3: TGTGCCAGCAAGAAATATGAGAACACTGAAGCTTTCTTT.

This sequence joins TRBV18 and TRBJ1-2; D not certain. V was trimmed by 2 bases and J by 7 bases, leaving 11 bases between them. Germline loops: CDR1 KGHSH, CDR2 LQKENI. The CDR3 covers 13 residues. CDR3 sequence: CASSPSPEGGYTF. The DNA of the CDR3 is TGTGCCAGCTCACCATCTCCCGAGGGTGGCTACACCTTC.

The chain combines TRBV12-3 or TRBV12-4 with TRBJ2-1, with 8 bases aligning to TRBD2. V lost 6 bases to trimming and J lost 7 bases; unmatched junction nucleotides: 5. CDR3 length equals 13 residues. The CDR3 protein is CASSWGLGNEQFF. In DNA, the CDR3 is TGTGCCAGCAGCTGGGGACTAGGTAATGAGCAGTTCTTC.

The V and J genes are TRBV12-3 or TRBV12-4 and TRBJ1-5; TRBD1 agrees at 10 bases. The J segment lost 6 bases and the V segment lost 4 bases, leaving 0 bases of the junction unmatched. The CDR3 runs to 13 residues. DNA for the CDR3: TGTGCCAGCAGTTGGACAGGGGGTCAGCCCCAGCATTTT. Translating it yields CASSWTGGQPQHF.

The CDR3 spells CASSQGTGYGYTF. The CDR3 nucleotides read TGCGCCAGCAGCCAAGGGACAGGCTATGGCTACACCTTC. The chain is built from TRBV4-1 and TRBJ1-2; 7 nucleotides line up with TRBD1. Germline trimming cut 1 base from V and 4 bases from J; bases unmatched to any gene: 0. The CDR3 contains 13 residues. CDR1 and CDR2 (germline): MGHRA, YSYEKL.

The count of this clone is one. V gene TRBV19 combines with J gene TRBJ2-5; D is possibly TRBD2 (6 bases). The CDR3 runs 14 residues. The V end was cut by 7 bases, the J end by 4 bases, with 16 bases between. Germline V gives CDR1 LNHDA, CDR2 SQIVND (reference sequence). The CDR3 DNA is TGTGCCAGTACCCCGCGACGGGAGCCAGAGACCCAGTACTTC. This translates into CASTPRREPETQYF.

The chain has TRBV6-5 and TRBJ2-1; TRBD2 aligns across 9 bases. The V gene's germline CDR1 is MNHEY and CDR2 SVGAGI. This CDR3 region has 16 residues. The junction had 12 bases not matched to a gene; V was cut back by 4 bases and J by 8 bases. This CDR3 is CASSSPGSGGIYEQFF. The CDR3 DNA is TGTGCCAGCAGTTCCCCGGGAAGCGGGGGGATCTATGAGCAGTTCTTC.

This rearrangement joins TRBV7-9 to TRBJ1-2, with a tentative D call TRBD1 (5 bases). Between the trimmed V and J ends, which lost 7 bases and 4 bases, there was a span of 25 bases. Germline CDR1 reads SEHNR; CDR2 reads FQNEAQ (reference sequence). The CDR3 is made up of 17 amino acids. The CDR3 nucleotides are TGTGCCAGCACCCCTTATCGCGACGGGGCACTTCTCTATGGCTACACCTTC. As protein: CASTPYRDGALLYGYTF.

The gene calls are TRBV6-5 and TRBJ1-4, with 7 nucleotides matching TRBD1. V shed 5 bases, J shed 8 bases, and the junction held 8 bases outside the gene matches. Germline-derived CDR1 and CDR2 are MNHEY and SVGAGI. This CDR3 comprises 14 residues. The CDR3 protein is CASSRQGVGEKLFF. The CDR3 DNA sequence: TGTGCCAGCAGTCGTCAGGGGGTCGGGGAAAAACTGTTTTTT.